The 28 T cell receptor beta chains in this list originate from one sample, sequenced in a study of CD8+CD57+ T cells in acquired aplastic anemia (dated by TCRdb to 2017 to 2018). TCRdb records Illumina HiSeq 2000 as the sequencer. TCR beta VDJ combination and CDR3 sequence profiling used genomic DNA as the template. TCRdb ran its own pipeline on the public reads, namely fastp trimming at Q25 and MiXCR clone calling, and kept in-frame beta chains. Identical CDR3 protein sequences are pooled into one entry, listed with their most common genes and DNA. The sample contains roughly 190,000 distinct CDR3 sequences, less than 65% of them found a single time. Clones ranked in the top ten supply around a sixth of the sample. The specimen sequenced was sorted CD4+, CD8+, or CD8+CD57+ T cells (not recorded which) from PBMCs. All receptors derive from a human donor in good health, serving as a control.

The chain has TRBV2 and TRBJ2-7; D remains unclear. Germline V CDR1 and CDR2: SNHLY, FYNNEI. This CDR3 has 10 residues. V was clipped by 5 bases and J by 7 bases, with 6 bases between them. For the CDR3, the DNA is TGTGCCAGCAGTAGGCAGGAGCAGTACTTC. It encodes CASSRQEQYF.

CDR3 nucleotides: TGTGCCAGCAGCTCACACAGGGGAGCTAACTATGGCTACACCTTC. It specifies CASSSHRGANYGYTF. The gene calls are TRBV7-2 and TRBJ1-2; 7 bases fit TRBD1. With V trimmed by 4 bases and J by 0 bases, 5 bases remained unmatched. Germline CDR1 reads SGHTA; CDR2 reads FQGNSA. CDR3 size: 15 residues.

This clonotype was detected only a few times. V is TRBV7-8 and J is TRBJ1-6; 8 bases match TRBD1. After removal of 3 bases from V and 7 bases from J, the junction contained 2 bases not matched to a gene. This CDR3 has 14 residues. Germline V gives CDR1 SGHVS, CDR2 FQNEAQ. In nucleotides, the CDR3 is TGTGCCAGCAGCTTCGACAGGGGCAATTCACCCCTCCACTTT. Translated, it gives CASSFDRGNSPLHF.

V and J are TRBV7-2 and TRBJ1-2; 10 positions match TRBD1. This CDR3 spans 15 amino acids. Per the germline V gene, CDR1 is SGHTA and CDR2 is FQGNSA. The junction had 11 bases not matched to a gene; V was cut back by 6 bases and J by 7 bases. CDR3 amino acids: CASRLSTGGASGYTF. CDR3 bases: TGTGCCAGCAGGCTATCGACAGGGGGCGCGTCTGGCTACACCTTC.

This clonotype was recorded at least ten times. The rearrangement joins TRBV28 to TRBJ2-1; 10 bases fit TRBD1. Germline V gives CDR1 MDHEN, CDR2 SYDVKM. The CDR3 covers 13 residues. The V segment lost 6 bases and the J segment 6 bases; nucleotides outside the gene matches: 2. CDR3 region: CASRRTGGNEQFF. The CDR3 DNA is TGTGCCAGCAGGAGGACAGGGGGCAATGAGCAGTTCTTC. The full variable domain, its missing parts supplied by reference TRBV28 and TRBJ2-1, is DVKVTQSSRYLVKRTGEKVFLECVQDMDHENMFWYRQDPGLGLRLIYFSYDVKMKEKGDIPEGYSVSREKKERFSLILESASTNQTSMYLCASRRTGGNEQFFGPGTRLTVL.

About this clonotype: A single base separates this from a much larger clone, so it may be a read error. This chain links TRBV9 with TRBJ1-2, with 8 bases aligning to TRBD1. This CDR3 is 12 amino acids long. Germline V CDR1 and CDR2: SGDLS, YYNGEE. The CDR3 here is CVSRQGKEGYTF. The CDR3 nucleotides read TGTGTCAGCAGACAGGGGAAGGAAGGCTACACCTTC.

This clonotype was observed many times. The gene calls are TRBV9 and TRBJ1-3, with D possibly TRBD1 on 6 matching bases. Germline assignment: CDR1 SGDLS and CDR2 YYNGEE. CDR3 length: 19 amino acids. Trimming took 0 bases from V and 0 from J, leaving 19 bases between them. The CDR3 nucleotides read TGTGCCAGCAGCGTAGCCCCTCCCCAGACAGGCCGCTCTGGAAACACCATATATTTT. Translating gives CASSVAPPQTGRSGNTIYF.

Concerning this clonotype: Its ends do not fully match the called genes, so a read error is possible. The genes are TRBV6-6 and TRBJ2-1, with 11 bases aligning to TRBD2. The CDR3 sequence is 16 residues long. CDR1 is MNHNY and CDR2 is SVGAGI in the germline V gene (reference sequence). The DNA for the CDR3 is TGTGCCAGCAGGACGCTAGCGGGGGGTGGCTACAGTGAGCAGTTCTTC. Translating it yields CASRTLAGGGYSEQFF.

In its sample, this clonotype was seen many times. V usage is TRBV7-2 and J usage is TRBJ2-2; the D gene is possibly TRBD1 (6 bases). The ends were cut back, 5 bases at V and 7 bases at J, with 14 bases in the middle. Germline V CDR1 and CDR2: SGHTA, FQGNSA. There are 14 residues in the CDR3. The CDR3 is CASSTGLRGGELFF. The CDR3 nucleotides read TGTGCCAGCAGCACAGGGCTTCGGGGCGGGGAGCTGTTTTTT.

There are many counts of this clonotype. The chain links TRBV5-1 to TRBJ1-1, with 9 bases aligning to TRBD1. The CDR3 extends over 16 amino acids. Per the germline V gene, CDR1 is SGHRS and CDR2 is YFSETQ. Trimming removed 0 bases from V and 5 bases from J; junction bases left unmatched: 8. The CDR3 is CASSLASGTGSTEAFF. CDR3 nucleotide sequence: TGCGCCAGCAGCTTGGCCTCCGGGACAGGGAGTACTGAAGCTTTCTTT.

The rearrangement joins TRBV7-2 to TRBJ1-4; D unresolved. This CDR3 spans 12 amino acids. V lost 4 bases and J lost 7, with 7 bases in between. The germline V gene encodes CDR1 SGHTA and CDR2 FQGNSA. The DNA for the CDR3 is TGTGCCAGCAGCTCCCAACGTGAAAAACTGTTTTTT. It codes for CASSSQREKLFF.

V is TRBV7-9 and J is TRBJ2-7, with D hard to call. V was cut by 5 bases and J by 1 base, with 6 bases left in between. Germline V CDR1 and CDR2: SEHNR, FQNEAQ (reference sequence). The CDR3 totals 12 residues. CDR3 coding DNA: TGTGCCAGCAGCCCCATATCCTACGAGCAGTACTTC. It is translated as CASSPISYEQYF.

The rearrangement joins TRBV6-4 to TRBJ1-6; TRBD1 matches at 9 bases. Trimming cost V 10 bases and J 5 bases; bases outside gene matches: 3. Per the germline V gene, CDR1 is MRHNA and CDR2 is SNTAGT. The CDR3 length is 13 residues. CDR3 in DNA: TGTGCCACCAGACAGGGGGATAATTCACCCCTCCACTTT. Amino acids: CATRQGDNSPLHF.

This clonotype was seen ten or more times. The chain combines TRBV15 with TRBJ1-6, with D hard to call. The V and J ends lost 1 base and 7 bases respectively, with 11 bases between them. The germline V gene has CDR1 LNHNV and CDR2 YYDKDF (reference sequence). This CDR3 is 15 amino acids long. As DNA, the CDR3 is TGTGCCACCAGCAGAGTCGGCACAACCAATTCACCCCTCCACTTT. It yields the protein CATSRVGTTNSPLHF.

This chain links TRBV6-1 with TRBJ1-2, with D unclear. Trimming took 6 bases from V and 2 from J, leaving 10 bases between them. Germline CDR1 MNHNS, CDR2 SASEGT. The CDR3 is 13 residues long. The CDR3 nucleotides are TGTGCCAGCAGCGAGCTCCCAAACTATGGCTACACCTTC. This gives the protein CASSELPNYGYTF.

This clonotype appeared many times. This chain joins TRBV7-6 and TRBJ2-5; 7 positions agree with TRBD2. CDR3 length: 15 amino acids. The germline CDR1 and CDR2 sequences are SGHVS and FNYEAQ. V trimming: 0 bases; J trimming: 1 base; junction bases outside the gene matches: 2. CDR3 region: CASSLAGLPQETQYF. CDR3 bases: TGTGCCAGCAGCTTAGCGGGACTACCCCAAGAGACCCAGTACTTC.

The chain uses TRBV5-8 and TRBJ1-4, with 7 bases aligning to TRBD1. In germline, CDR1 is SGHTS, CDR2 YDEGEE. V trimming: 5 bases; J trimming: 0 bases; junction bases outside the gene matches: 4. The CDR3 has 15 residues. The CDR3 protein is CASRDRIATNEKLFF. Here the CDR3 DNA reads TGTGCCAGCAGGGACAGGATTGCAACTAATGAAAAACTGTTTTTT. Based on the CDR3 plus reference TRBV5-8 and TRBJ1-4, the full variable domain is EAGVTQSPTHLIKTRGQQATLRCSPISGHTSVYWYQQALGLGLQFLLWYDEGEERNRGNFPPRFSGRQFPNYSSELNVNALELEDSALYLCASRDRIATNEKLFFGSGTQLSVL.

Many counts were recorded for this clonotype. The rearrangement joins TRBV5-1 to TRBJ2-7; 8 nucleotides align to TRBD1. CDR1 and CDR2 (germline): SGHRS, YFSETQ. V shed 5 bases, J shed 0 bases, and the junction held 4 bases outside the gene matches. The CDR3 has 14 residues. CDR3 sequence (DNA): TGCGCCAGCAGGCGACAGGGGAGCTCCTACGAGCAGTACTTC. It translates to CASRRQGSSYEQYF.

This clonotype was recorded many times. The chain's CDR3 is CAISESNPTSPLHF. The CDR3 nucleotides are TGTGCCATCAGTGAGTCGAATCCTACTTCACCCCTCCACTTT. The chain uses TRBV10-3 and TRBJ1-6; D call uncertain. Germline V gene lookup returns CDR1 ENHRY and CDR2 SYGVKD. V was cut by 0 bases and J by 9 bases, with 9 bases left in between. The CDR3 is 14 residues long.

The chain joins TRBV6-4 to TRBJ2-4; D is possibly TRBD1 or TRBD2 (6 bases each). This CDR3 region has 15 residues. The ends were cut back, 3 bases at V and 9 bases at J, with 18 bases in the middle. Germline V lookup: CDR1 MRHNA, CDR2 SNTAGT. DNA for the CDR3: TGTGCCAGCAGTGAGAGTCCGGGGGCGCGGGGCATTCAGTACTTC. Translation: CASSESPGARGIQYF.

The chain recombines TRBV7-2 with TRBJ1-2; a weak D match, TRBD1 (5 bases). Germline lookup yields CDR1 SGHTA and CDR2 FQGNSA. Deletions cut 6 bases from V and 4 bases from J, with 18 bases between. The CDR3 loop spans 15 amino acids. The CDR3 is CASSNGGGGTYGYTF. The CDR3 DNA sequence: TGTGCCAGCAGTAATGGGGGGGGAGGCACCTATGGCTACACCTTC.

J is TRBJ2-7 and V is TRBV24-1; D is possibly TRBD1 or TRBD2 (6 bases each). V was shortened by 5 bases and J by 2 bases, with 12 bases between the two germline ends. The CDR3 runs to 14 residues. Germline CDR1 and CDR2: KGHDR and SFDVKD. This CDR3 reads CATSAGGRAYEQYF. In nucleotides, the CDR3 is TGTGCCACCAGTGCCGGGGGCAGGGCCTACGAGCAGTACTTC.

In nucleotides, the CDR3 is TGCAGTGCGGGGGCGCGGGAGACCCAGTACTTC. Protein: CSAGARETQYF. The chain employs TRBV20-1 and TRBJ2-5, with D possibly matching TRBD1 (6 bases). There are 11 residues in the CDR3. Trimming removed 6 bases at V and 5 bases at J, with 10 bases between. Germline CDR1 and CDR2: DFQATT and SNEGSKA (reference sequence).

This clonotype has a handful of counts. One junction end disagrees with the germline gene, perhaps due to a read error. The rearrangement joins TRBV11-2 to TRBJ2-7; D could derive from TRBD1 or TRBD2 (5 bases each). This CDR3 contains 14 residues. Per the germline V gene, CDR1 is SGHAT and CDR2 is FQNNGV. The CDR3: CASSLDTTDYVQYF. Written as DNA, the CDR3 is TGTGCCAGCAGCTTAGATACGACAGACTACGTGCAGTACTTC.

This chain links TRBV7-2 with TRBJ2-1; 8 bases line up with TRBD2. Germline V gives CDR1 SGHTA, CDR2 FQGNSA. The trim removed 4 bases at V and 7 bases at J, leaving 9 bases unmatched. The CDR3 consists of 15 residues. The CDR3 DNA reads TGTGCCAGCAGCTCGCCGGGTAGCGGGGTAAATGAGCAGTTCTTC. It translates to CASSSPGSGVNEQFF. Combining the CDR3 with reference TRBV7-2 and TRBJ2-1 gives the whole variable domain GAGVSQSPSNKVTEKGKDVELRCDPISGHTALYWYRQSLGQGLEFLIYFQGNSAPDKSGLPSDRFSAERTGGSVSTLTIQRTQQEDSAVYLCASSSPGSGVNEQFFGPGTRLTVL.

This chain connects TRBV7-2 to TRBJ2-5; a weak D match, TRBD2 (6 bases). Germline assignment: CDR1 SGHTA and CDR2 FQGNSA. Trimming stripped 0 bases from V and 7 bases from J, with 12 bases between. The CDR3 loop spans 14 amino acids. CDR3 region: CASSLASGAGTQYF. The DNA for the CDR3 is TGTGCCAGCAGCTTAGCGTCAGGAGCGGGGACCCAGTACTTC.

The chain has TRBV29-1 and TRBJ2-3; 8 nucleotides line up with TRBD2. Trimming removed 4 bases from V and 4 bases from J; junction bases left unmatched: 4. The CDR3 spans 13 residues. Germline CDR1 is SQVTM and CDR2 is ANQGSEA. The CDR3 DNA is TGCAGCGTTGGAGGGACTAGATCAGATACGCAGTATTTT. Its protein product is CSVGGTRSDTQYF.

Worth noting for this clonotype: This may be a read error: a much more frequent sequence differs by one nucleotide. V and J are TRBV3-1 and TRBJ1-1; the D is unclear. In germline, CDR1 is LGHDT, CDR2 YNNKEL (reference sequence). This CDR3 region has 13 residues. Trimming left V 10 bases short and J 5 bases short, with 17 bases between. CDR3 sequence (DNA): TGTGCCAACAGTTACCCAGCCGAAACTGAAGCTTTCTTT. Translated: CANSYPAETEAFF. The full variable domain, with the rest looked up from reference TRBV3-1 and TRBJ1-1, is DTAVSQTPKYLVTQMGNDKSIKCEQNLGHDTMYWYKQDSKKFLKIMFSYNNKELIINETVPNRFSPKSPDKAHLNLHINSLELGDSAVYFCANSYPAETEAFFGQGTRLTVV.